This TCR beta chain was recorded in a study of blood T cell repertoires in COVID-19. At the level of the study: The analysed material was cDNA or gDNA that came from T cells, B-cell-depleted T cells, or PBMCs.

V was cut by 2 bases and J by 4 bases, with 12 bases left in between. In germline, CDR1 is SGHRS, CDR2 YFSETQ. The CDR3 spans 15 residues. Ages ranged from about 18 to 89 years, with residence in approximately 23 US areas. Per the original data handling: Reference gene primer amplification gave nucleated cell count estimates. Method: immunoSEQ multiplex PCR; TCRdb's copy keeps in-frame clones and lacks some. Clone size and the V and J calls come from that table; the DNA yielded D and trimming. The profile shows about 320,000 clones, over 80% of them singletons. Sequenced input: PBMCs or T cells enriched from blood (not recorded which). J is TRBJ2-2 and V is TRBV5-1, with D perhaps matching TRBD2 (6 bases). The receptor comes from a man aged 25-45 years who had recovered from COVID-19. Here the CDR3 DNA reads TGCGCCAGCAGCTTCACGGGGGTTGCCACCGGGGAGCTGTTTTTT. Its translation: CASSFTGVATGELFF.